The 26 T cell receptor beta chains below all came from one sample that was sequenced in a study of metastatic and nonmetastatic thyroid tumors. MiXCR re-clonotyped the PCR reads for TCRdb. In the table there are tens of thousands of clones, roughly 27% of which are singletons. Each patient came to thyroid surgery without any prior treatment (of any kind). The sequenced sample consisted of tumor tissue. These receptor sequences come from a male donor with papillary thyroid cancer or a benign thyroid nodule (not recorded which). Some clones in this sample may be carry-over from other donors' samples.

A few counts support this clone. The V call is TRBV6-1, the J call TRBJ2-7; 7 bases map to TRBD1. After removal of 8 bases from V and 4 bases from J, the junction contained 8 bases not matched to a gene. The CDR3 length is 13 residues. From germline, CDR1 is MNHNS and CDR2 SASEGT. The CDR3 loop reads CASYGTVVYEQYF. CDR3 bases: TGTGCCAGCTACGGGACAGTGGTGTACGAGCAGTACTTC.

V gene TRBV11-2 combines with J gene TRBJ2-7; 7 nucleotides line up with TRBD2. J was trimmed by 2 bases and V by 4 bases; bases with no gene match: 14. The CDR3 covers 17 residues. CDR1 is SGHAT, CDR2 FQNNGV, per germline. The CDR3 loop reads CASSSRAGLAAAYEQYF. The CDR3 region has the DNA TGTGCCAGCAGCTCAAGGGCGGGGCTAGCGGCAGCCTACGAGCAGTACTTC.

The chain joins TRBV4-1 to TRBJ2-7, with TRBD2 as a possible D gene (7 bases). The V gene lost 1 base and the J gene lost 4 bases, with 26 bases spanning the gap. In germline, CDR1 is MGHRA, CDR2 YSYEKL. There are 19 residues in the CDR3. The CDR3 DNA follows: TGCGCCAGCAGCCAAGTATTCATTATGTTAGGACTAGGGGGTTACGAGCAGTACTTC. It encodes CASSQVFIMLGLGGYEQYF.

This clone was detected only a few times. The CDR3 region is CASSAVQTTSSYEQYF. The CDR3 bases are TGCGCCAGCAGTGCGGTCCAGACAACCAGCTCCTACGAGCAGTACTTC. The V and J genes are TRBV10-2 and TRBJ2-7; D ambiguous. CDR3 length equals 16 residues. V was shortened by 4 bases and J by 0 bases, with 16 bases between the two germline ends. Per the germline V gene, CDR1 is WSHSY and CDR2 is SAAADI.

The chain joins TRBV3-1 to TRBJ2-1; 15 nucleotides line up with TRBD2. The CDR3 length is 17 residues. The V gene's germline CDR1 is LGHDT and CDR2 YNNKEL (reference sequence). The trim removed 6 bases at V and 2 bases at J, leaving 5 bases unmatched. The CDR3 here is CASRRGLAGGPYNEQFF. CDR3 DNA sequence: TGTGCCAGCAGACGCGGACTAGCGGGAGGGCCCTACAATGAGCAGTTCTTC.

This rearrangement joins TRBV20-1 to TRBJ2-7; D is uncertain. Germline V CDR1 and CDR2: DFQATT, SNEGSKA (reference sequence). The CDR3 is 11 residues long. V dropped 1 base and J dropped 4 bases, with 5 bases sitting between them. CDR3 in amino acids: CSARGRYEQYF. As DNA, the CDR3 is TGCAGTGCTAGAGGGCGATACGAGCAGTACTTC.

The gene calls are TRBV20-1 and TRBJ2-1; TRBD2 is a possible D gene (6 bases). Germline loops: CDR1 DFQATT, CDR2 SNEGSKA (reference sequence). V was shortened by 3 bases and J by 4 bases, with 10 bases between the two germline ends. The CDR3 is 13 residues long. The CDR3 region is CSASGGDYNEQFF. CDR3 nucleotides: TGCAGTGCTAGTGGCGGGGATTACAATGAGCAGTTCTTC.

This clone was picked up many times. V is TRBV6-1 and J is TRBJ1-5; no clear D. The CDR3 totals 15 residues. Germline V gene lookup returns CDR1 MNHNS and CDR2 SASEGT. V was cut by 5 bases and J by 0 bases, with 11 bases left in between. The DNA of the CDR3 is TGTGCCAGCAGTCTCATGGGGAGTAGCAATCAGCCCCAGCATTTT. Its translation is CASSLMGSSNQPQHF.

This chain connects TRBV6-1 to TRBJ2-3; TRBD1 might be the D (6 bases). V lost 5 bases and J 3 bases, leaving 6 bases between the germline ends. The CDR3 runs to 12 residues. The germline gives CDR1 MNHNS, CDR2 SASEGT. CDR3 region: CASSRGTDTQYF. CDR3 nucleotide sequence: TGTGCCAGCAGTAGGGGGACAGATACGCAGTATTTT.

Judged by abundance, this clone is medium-sized. The chain recombines TRBV20-1 with TRBJ2-7, with a possible D match to TRBD1 (5 bases). With 3 bases removed from V and 3 bases from J, the gap between germline ends came to 21 bases. CDR3 length: 16 amino acids. The germline gives CDR1 DFQATT, CDR2 SNEGSKA (reference sequence). Here the CDR3 DNA reads TGCAGTGCTAGTGGGTTGGAAAGGGGTTCGTACTACGAGCAGTACTTC. This translates into CSASGLERGSYYEQYF.

This clone ranks as medium-sized. J is TRBJ2-7 and V is TRBV10-3; 10 bases match TRBD1. The V segment lost 8 bases and the J segment 3 bases; nucleotides outside the gene matches: 7. The CDR3 length is 14 residues. The germline CDR1 and CDR2 sequences are ENHRY and SYGVKD. CDR3 sequence reads: CAIYDRDRGYEQYF. CDR3 coding DNA: TGTGCCATCTACGACCGGGACAGGGGCTACGAGCAGTACTTC.

This clone counts as medium-sized. This chain links TRBV15 with TRBJ2-7, with 7 bases matching TRBD1. The germline CDR1 and CDR2 sequences are LNHNV and YYDKDF (reference sequence). The CDR3 is 15 residues long. The junction had 5 bases not matched to a gene; V was cut back by 0 bases and J by 3 bases. CDR3 nucleotide sequence: TGTGCCACCAGCAGAGAGACAGGGCGAGACTACGAGCAGTACTTC. It encodes CATSRETGRDYEQYF.

This clone was picked up one time. The V call is TRBV5-1, the J call TRBJ1-2; TRBD1 matches 7 bases. Germline CDR1 SGHRS, CDR2 YFSETQ. The CDR3 contains 15 residues. V shed 4 bases, J shed 3 bases, and the junction held 9 bases outside the gene matches. The DNA for the CDR3 is TGCGCCAGCAGCCGCACCGGGACAGATGACTATGGCTACACCTTC. Protein: CASSRTGTDDYGYTF.

V gene TRBV10-1 combines with J gene TRBJ1-1; D is perhaps TRBD1 (5 bases). There are 14 residues in the CDR3. The germline V gene has CDR1 WNHNN and CDR2 SYGVQD (reference sequence). With 5 bases removed from V and 5 bases from J, the gap between germline ends came to 15 bases. This chain's CDR3 is CASSKDLGVTEAFF. The DNA for the CDR3 is TGCGCCAGCAGTAAAGACTTGGGGGTGACTGAAGCTTTCTTT.

Only a few counts were recorded for this clone. The gene calls are TRBV19 and TRBJ2-3, with 7 bases lining up with TRBD1. The length of the CDR3 is 14 residues. The ends lost 5 bases at V and 2 bases at J; junction bases unmatched: 4. Germline lookup yields CDR1 LNHDA and CDR2 SQIVND (reference sequence). The CDR3 sequence is CASSFDRATDTQYF. CDR3 bases: TGTGCCAGTAGTTTCGACAGGGCCACAGATACGCAGTATTTT.

The V call is TRBV2, the J call TRBJ1-5, with D possibly being TRBD1 (6 bases). Trimming took 5 bases from V and 0 from J, leaving 17 bases between them. The CDR3 is made up of 17 amino acids. Germline CDR1 is SNHLY and CDR2 is FYNNEI. The CDR3 region is CASSSGRGAYSNQPQHF. CDR3 bases: TGTGCCAGCAGTTCAGGGAGGGGGGCCTATAGCAATCAGCCCCAGCATTTT. The full variable domain, rest sourced from reference TRBV2 and TRBJ1-5, is EPEVTQTPSHQVTQMGQEVILRCVPISNHLYFYWYRQILGQKVEFLVSFYNNEISEKSEIFDDQFSVERPDGSNFTLKIRSTKLEDSAMYFCASSSGRGAYSNQPQHFGDGTRLSIL.

This clone turned up a few times. This chain links TRBV24-1 with TRBJ2-3; D may be TRBD1 (5 bases). Germline V gene sequence: CDR1 KGHDR, CDR2 SFDVKD. V lost 5 bases and J lost 2, with 10 bases in between. This CDR3 is 14 amino acids long. In DNA form, the CDR3 reads TGTGCCACCAGTGGTTCAGGGCACACAGATACGCAGTATTTT. This gives the protein CATSGSGHTDTQYF.

This clone was counted many times. The chain combines TRBV2 with TRBJ1-6, with D possibly TRBD1 on 5 matching bases. Germline lookup yields CDR1 SNHLY and CDR2 FYNNEI. V lost 5 bases to trimming and J lost 14 bases, with 16 bases between them. CDR3 length equals 13 residues. The CDR3 DNA follows: TGTGCCAGCAGTAGCCAGACAGAATGGGCCCTCCACTTT. It specifies CASSSQTEWALHF.

The V gene is TRBV3-1, the J gene TRBJ2-2; D is unresolved. The CDR3 contains 13 residues. Germline V CDR1 and CDR2: LGHDT, YNNKEL (reference sequence). V was cut by 0 bases and J by 8 bases, with 7 bases left in between. This CDR3 is CASSQDLGGELFF. Here the CDR3 DNA reads TGTGCCAGCAGCCAAGACTTAGGAGGGGAGCTGTTTTTT.

The CDR3 bases are TGCAGTGCTACTGGACAGGGTCCTTATGGCTACACCTTC. It yields the protein CSATGQGPYGYTF. The genes are TRBV20-1 and TRBJ1-2; TRBD1 agrees at 8 bases. Germline CDR1 reads DFQATT; CDR2 reads SNEGSKA (reference sequence). The junction had 6 bases not matched to a gene; V was cut back by 4 bases and J by 5 bases. The CDR3 runs to 13 residues.

This chain links TRBV6-4 with TRBJ2-3; D may be TRBD1 (5 bases). CDR1 and CDR2 (germline): MRHNA, SNTAGT. The CDR3 loop spans 16 amino acids. The V end was cut by 0 bases, the J end by 3 bases, with 13 bases between. CDR3: CASSDSADTTTDTQYF. The CDR3 DNA reads as TGTGCCAGCAGTGACTCCGCGGACACTACTACAGATACGCAGTATTTT.

This clone was seen at least ten times. This clone may be a read error of a much larger clone one base away. Other DNA sequences in the same sample also yield this CDR3. The V gene is TRBV6-1, the J gene TRBJ1-1, with 8 bases identical to TRBD1. CDR1 and CDR2 (germline): MNHNS, SASEGT. The CDR3 runs 12 residues. Trimming removed 5 bases from V and 6 bases from J; junction bases left unmatched: 2. CDR3 DNA: TGTGCCAGCAGTCAGGGGGCCCCTGAAGCTTTCTTT. Amino acids: CASSQGAPEAFF.

This clone was counted ten times or more. This chain joins TRBV28 and TRBJ2-5, with 11 positions matching TRBD2. Germline V CDR1 and CDR2: MDHEN, SYDVKM. The CDR3 sequence is 15 residues long. J was trimmed by 5 bases and V by 6 bases; bases with no gene match: 8. The CDR3 nucleotides read TGTGCCAGCAGACTAGCGGGAGCCTCCCGTGAGACCCAGTACTTC. Translating it yields CASRLAGASRETQYF.

This clone was counted at least ten times. The chain employs TRBV3-1 and TRBJ1-5; a weak D match, TRBD1 (6 bases). The CDR3 totals 14 residues. Trimming pared 4 bases from V and 0 bases from J, leaving 7 bases between. The germline gives CDR1 LGHDT, CDR2 YNNKEL (reference sequence). The CDR3 protein is CASSRTDSNQPQHF. The CDR3 coding sequence is TGTGCCAGCAGCCGGACAGATAGCAATCAGCCCCAGCATTTT.

This rearrangement joins TRBV2 to TRBJ1-5; tentative D call: TRBD1 (6 bases). The CDR3 spans 14 residues. Germline V lookup: CDR1 SNHLY, CDR2 FYNNEI. The V end lost 6 bases, the J end lost 2 bases, and 11 bases lay between the germline ends. CDR3: CASRGSGGNQPQHF. The DNA for the CDR3 is TGTGCCAGCAGAGGTTCAGGGGGCAATCAGCCCCAGCATTTT.

This clone appeared a few times. CDR3 protein: CASTQTGPRSGELFF. The CDR3 DNA is TGTGCCAGCACCCAGACAGGTCCTCGGTCCGGGGAGCTGTTTTTT. V and J are TRBV6-1 and TRBJ2-2; maybe TRBD1 (6 bases). Germline V gene lookup returns CDR1 MNHNS and CDR2 SASEGT. This CDR3 contains 15 residues. Trimming took 7 bases from V and 6 from J, leaving 18 bases between them.